This T cell receptor beta chain was observed in a study of blood T cells in healthy people across ages. Study-level background: With template switching, about one barcoded beta molecule was captured per two T cells.

The V gene's germline CDR1 is SGHRS and CDR2 YFSETQ. The CDR3 consists of 12 residues. This clonotype was seen at least ten times. Its matching antigen is unknown. The junction departs from the called germline gene at one end, perhaps through a read error. Combining a sample-barcoded 5' primer with a J-beta primer mix, a second PCR ran for about 7 to 11 cycles. Every cDNA molecule bore a tag from a template-switch adaptor containing 12 random nucleotides. The yield of each sample was at least 2.5 million CDR3-containing paired-end reads. TCRdb re-derived calls from the 5' RACE reads in MiXCR, one entry per CDR3 protein. The data hold about a million distinct CDR3 sequences, with 45% to 50% observed a single time. Study findings and constraints: Because donor CMV status was unknown, expanded clonotype changes were possibly confounded.

This sequence joins TRBV5-1 and TRBJ2-3, with unresolved D. This sequence originates from a man aged 25 to 40 in good health. Sequencing was done on a sample of blood. The CDR3, as DNA: TGTGCCAGCAGCTTAGCAACAGATACGCAGTATTTT. It translates to CASSLATDTQYF.